This is a list of T cell receptor beta chains from one sample in a study of technical replicates of blood from several donors. Profiled with immunoSEQ multiplex PCR; TCRdb holds only in-frame clones, not every one. Of 80,000 or so clones in the sample, 85% to 95% were seen once. The sequencing sample was made of T cells isolated from PBMCs. The source is a human donor in good health. The CDR3 runs from the conserved cysteine through the conserved F or W. Each record gives: J gene, V gene, CDR3 protein.

TRBJ2-1 | TRBV19 | CASSSRTSGRDEQFF
TRBJ2-5 | TRBV6-1 | CASTADTQETQYF
TRBJ2-1 | TRBV9 | CASSSSGTSSNEQFF
TRBJ2-6 | TRBV19 | CASSIGSGANVLTF
TRBJ2-3 | TRBV11-3 | CASSARLTGGTDTQYF
TRBJ2-7 | TRBV5-1 | CASSLTGTGGYEQYF
TRBJ2-7 | TRBV9 | CASSPQTGIYEQYF
TRBJ2-6 | TRBV2 | CATLRPPPPQGISGANVLTF
TRBJ1-5 | TRBV6-1 | CASSEEVATGTFQPQHF
TRBJ1-2 | TRBV29-1 | CSVEGDRGRGYTF
TRBJ2-7 | TRBV29-1 | CSVIRDSYEQYF
TRBJ1-4 | TRBV29-1 | CSGGTVVNEKLFF
TRBJ2-1 | TRBV28 | CASSHASGRANEQFF
TRBJ2-5 | TRBV5-1 | CASSLERGETQYF
TRBJ2-7 | TRBV4-1 | CASSQAIDSQQYF
TRBJ2-1 | TRBV7-9 | CASTPSGSSYNEQFF
TRBJ2-1 | TRBV4-2 | CASSPDRAGPYNEQFF
TRBJ2-1 | TRBV7-9 | CASSLVREIHNEQFF
TRBJ1-2 | TRBV27 | CASSLGGLRGYTF
TRBJ2-7 | TRBV6-5 | CASNRGGEQYF
TRBJ2-3 | TRBV6-1 | CAAGSGRTDTQYF
TRBJ2-4 | TRBV5-4 | CASSPARGAKNIQYF
TRBJ1-4 | TRBV5-1 | CASSLAPGQSNEKLFF
TRBJ1-1 | TRBV6-5 | CASSLFREVTEAFF
TRBJ2-1 | TRBV7-9 | CASSPLAGGPNNEQFF
TRBJ2-5 | TRBV7-2 | CASSLGLAGGSEQYF
TRBJ2-6 | TRBV11-3 | CASTVSGANVLTF
TRBJ2-3 | TRBV29-1 | CSVERGQSTDTQYF
TRBJ2-1 | TRBV6-1 | CASSEERELSEQFF
TRBJ2-1 | TRBV6-5 | CASSPAGSGYNEQFF
TRBJ1-2 | TRBV7-2 | CASSLGGGRGYTF
TRBJ2-2 | TRBV7-6 | CASSLAGGDTGELFF
TRBJ2-3 | TRBV9 | CASSVGPGVGTDTQYF
TRBJ1-5 | TRBV7-8 | CASSLGAGGHQPQHF
TRBJ2-1 | TRBV18 | CASSPFDSSNNEQFF
TRBJ2-1 | TRBV5-1 | CASSLVRGNEQFF
TRBJ2-7 | TRBV19 | CASSAGTGAFYEQYF
TRBJ2-2 | TRBV11-1 | CASSPRRGDTGELFF